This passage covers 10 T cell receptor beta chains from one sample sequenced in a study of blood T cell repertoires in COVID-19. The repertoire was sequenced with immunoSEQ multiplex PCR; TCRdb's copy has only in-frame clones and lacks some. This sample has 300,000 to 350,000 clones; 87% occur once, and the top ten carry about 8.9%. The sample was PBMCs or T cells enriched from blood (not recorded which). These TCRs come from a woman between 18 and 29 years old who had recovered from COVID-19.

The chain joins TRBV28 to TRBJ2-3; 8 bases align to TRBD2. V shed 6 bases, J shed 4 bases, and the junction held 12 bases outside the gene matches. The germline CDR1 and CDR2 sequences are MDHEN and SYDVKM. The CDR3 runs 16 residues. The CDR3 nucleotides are TGTGCCAGCAGCCCCTTGGAGCGGGGGTTTGCAGATACGCAGTATTTT. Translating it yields CASSPLERGFADTQYF.

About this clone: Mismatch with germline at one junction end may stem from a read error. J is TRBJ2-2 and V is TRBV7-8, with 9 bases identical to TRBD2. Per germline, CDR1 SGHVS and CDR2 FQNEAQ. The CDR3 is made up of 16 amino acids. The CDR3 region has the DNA TGTGCCAGCAGCCTAGCCGGGACTAGCTCCACCGGGGAGCTGTTTTTT. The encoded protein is CASSLAGTSSTGELFF.

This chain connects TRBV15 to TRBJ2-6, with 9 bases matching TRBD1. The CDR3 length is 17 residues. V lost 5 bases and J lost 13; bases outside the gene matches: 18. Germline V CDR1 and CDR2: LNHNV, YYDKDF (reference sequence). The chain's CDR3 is CATSLGQGTPNRRVLTF. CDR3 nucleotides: TGTGCCACCAGCTTGGGACAGGGAACCCCCAACCGAAGGGTCCTGACTTTC.

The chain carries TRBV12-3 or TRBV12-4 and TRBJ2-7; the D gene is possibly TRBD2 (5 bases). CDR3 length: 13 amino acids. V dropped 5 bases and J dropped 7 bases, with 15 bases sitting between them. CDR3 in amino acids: CASSPEDWREQYF. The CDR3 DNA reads TGTGCCAGCAGTCCCGAGGATTGGAGGGAGCAGTACTTC.

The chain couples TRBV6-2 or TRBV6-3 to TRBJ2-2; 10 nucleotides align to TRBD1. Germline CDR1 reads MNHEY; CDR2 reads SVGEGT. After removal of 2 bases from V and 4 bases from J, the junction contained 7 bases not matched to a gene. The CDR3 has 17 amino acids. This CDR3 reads CASSYPRTGGSTGELFF. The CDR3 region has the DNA TGTGCCAGCAGTTACCCTAGGACAGGGGGATCCACCGGGGAGCTGTTTTTT.

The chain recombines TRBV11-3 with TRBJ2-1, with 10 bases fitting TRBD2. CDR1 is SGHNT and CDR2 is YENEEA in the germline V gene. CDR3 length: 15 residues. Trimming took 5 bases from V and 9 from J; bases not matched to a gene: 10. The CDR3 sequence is CASSRQRSGRGEQFF. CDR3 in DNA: TGTGCCAGCAGCCGCCAACGGAGCGGGAGGGGTGAGCAGTTCTTC.

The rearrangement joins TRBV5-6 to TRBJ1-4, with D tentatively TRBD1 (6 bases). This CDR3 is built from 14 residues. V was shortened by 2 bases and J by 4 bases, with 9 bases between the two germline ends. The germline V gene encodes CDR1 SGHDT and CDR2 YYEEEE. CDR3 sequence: CASSLLGGNEKLFF. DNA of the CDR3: TGTGCCAGCAGCTTATTAGGGGGTAATGAAAAACTGTTTTTT.

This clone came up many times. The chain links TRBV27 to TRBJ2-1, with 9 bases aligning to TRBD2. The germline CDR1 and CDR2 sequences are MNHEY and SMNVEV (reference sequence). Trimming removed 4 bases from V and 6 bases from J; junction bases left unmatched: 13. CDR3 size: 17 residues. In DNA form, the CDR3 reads TGTGCCAGCAGTTCTCCATTCGGCGGGAGGGGGGTCAATGAGCAGTTCTTC. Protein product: CASSSPFGGRGVNEQFF.

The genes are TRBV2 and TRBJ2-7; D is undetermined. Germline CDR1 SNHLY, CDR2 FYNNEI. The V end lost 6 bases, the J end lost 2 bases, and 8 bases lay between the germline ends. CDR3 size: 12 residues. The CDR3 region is CASRTEPYEQYF. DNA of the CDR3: TGTGCCAGCAGAACAGAGCCCTACGAGCAGTACTTC.

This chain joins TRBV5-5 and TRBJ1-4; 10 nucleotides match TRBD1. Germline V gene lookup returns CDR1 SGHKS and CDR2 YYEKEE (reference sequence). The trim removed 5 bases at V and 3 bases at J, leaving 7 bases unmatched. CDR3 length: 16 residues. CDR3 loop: CASSYRGQGANEKLFF. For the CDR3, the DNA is TGTGCCAGCAGTTATCGAGGACAGGGGGCTAATGAAAAACTGTTTTTT.